This T cell receptor (beta chain) was identified during a study of radiation and T cells in renal cell carcinoma. Time point in this sample: blood 2 weeks post-SBRT. Treatment described: 15 Gy SBRT to primary tumor, nephrectomy 4 weeks later. Using immunoSEQ multiplex PCR, the repertoire was profiled, and TCRdb retains in-frame clones only, with some absent. The sample carries roughly 150,000 clones, over 80% recorded once. Trimming shortened V by 11 bases and J by 11 bases, and 21 bases separated the two germline ends. The germline CDR1 and CDR2 sequences are MNHEY and SVGAGI. The CDR3 totals 12 residues.

The rearrangement uses TRBV6-5 and TRBJ1-1; a weak D match, TRBD1 (5 bases). The specimen was blood, collected from a patient whose treatment included radiotherapy and nephrectomy. This clonotype originated in a woman between 50 and 59 years old with renal cell carcinoma. The CDR3 DNA reads TGTGCCGCTGGATGGGGGGGTAGCGCCGCTTTCTTT. As protein: CAAGWGGSAAFF.